This note documents a single TCR beta chain sequence. This entry comes from a study of blood T cell repertoires in COVID-19. Study-wide background: Sites across the United States, Italy and Spain contributed samples from acute and convalescent COVID-19.

The authors' processing: Quantification of nucleated cells was approximated via reference gene primer amplification. Clones were read by immunoSEQ multiplex PCR, and TCRdb kept only the in-frame ones, dropping some. The DNA gave D and trimming, while V, J and clone size come from that table. Of 150,000 to 200,000 clones in the sample, over 80% were seen once. The CDR3 loop spans 16 amino acids. The germline CDR1 and CDR2 sequences are SGHRS and YFSETQ. Losses at the gene ends were 4 bases for V and 6 bases for J; bases not matched to a gene: 7. Specimen: PBMCs or T cells enriched from blood (not recorded which). V usage is TRBV5-1 and J usage is TRBJ2-1; 13 positions match TRBD2. The source is a woman younger than 45 who had been exposed to COVID-19. CDR3 coding DNA: TGCGCCAGCAGCGTCTCCGGACTAGCGGGGGCCAATGAGCAGTTCTTC. Its protein product is CASSVSGLAGANEQFF.